The clone carrying this T cell receptor (beta chain) was seen a single time. Only in-frame clones appear in the TCRdb table, and some are missing; sequencing was by immunoSEQ multiplex PCR. The repertoire holds over 250,000 clones, with approximately 83% as singletons. This sample is drawn from a study of blood T cell repertoires in COVID-19. The CDR3 runs 13 residues. Germline CDR1 reads LGHNA; CDR2 reads YNFKEQ. V was trimmed by 2 bases and J by 7 bases, leaving 11 bases between them. Sample: peripheral blood. The chain carries TRBV4-2 and TRBJ1-2; D may be TRBD1 (5 bases). The TCR sequence derives from a human donor in a cohort sampled during active COVID-19. The CDR3 DNA reads as TGTGCCAGCAGCCAATTGTCCAGGGCTGGCTACACCTTC. It is translated as CASSQLSRAGYTF.